This T cell receptor (beta chain) originates from a study of cytomegalovirus exposure and HLA in healthy donors. The PCR made use of 60 Vbeta and 13 Jbeta primers. In the original processing: Unique TCR beta chains totaled approximately 83 million in a later count, with around 11 million of them shared. Here immunoSEQ multiplex PCR was the method, and the copy in TCRdb shows in-frame clones only, minus some. The DNA was the basis for D and trimming; V, J and clone size are from that table. The sample holds approximately 110,000 clones; 73% are singletons and the top ten take approximately 4.3%. This CDR3 region has 14 residues. V was cut by 4 bases and J by 4 bases, with 12 bases left in between. Germline V gene data show CDR1 as SGHRS and CDR2 as YFSETQ. Participants comprised healthy donors of bone marrow.

This TCR was recovered from a man in his 60s in good health and CMV-seropositive. The sample comprised PBMCs. The V and J genes are TRBV5-1 and TRBJ1-3; the D gene is possibly TRBD1 (6 bases). The CDR3 here is CASSVDSSGNTIYF. The CDR3 region has the DNA TGCGCCAGCAGCGTGGACAGTTCCGGAAACACCATATATTTT.